The 26 T cell receptor beta chains presented below share a single source sample, sequenced in a study of blood T cell repertoires in COVID-19. Profiling relied on immunoSEQ multiplex PCR, and the TCRdb table lists in-frame clones only, not all of them. The repertoire holds 150,000 to 200,000 clones, with 80% to 90% as singletons. The sample was peripheral blood. The receptors derive from a woman aged 45-65 years with acute or convalescent COVID-19.

This clone was counted a few times. V usage is TRBV21-1 and J usage is TRBJ1-6; TRBD1 was called by the table and not checked on the DNA. TRBV21-1 corresponds to a pseudogene. The CDR3 spans 19 residues. CDR3 nucleotides: TGTGCCAGCAGCAAATACAGGGGGGGTTTGCCCACCTATAATTCACCCCTCCACTTT. Translating gives CASSKYRGGLPTYNSPLHF.

This clone was seen just once. The chain is built from TRBV10-3 and TRBJ1-2; 9 bases fit TRBD1. Per germline, CDR1 ENHRY and CDR2 SYGVKD. V lost 3 bases to trimming and J lost 4 bases; unmatched junction nucleotides: 12. The length of the CDR3 is 17 residues. The CDR3 sequence: CAISDLYPGQGGYGYTF. CDR3 coding DNA: TGTGCCATCAGTGACCTATACCCGGGACAGGGAGGCTATGGCTACACCTTC.

The CDR3 spells CAWSGGQGESPLHF. The CDR3 region has the DNA TGTGCCTGGAGTGGGGGCCAGGGGGAATCACCCCTCCACTTT. The V and J genes are TRBV30 and TRBJ1-6; the match to TRBD1 covers 7 bases. In germline, CDR1 is GTSNPN, CDR2 SVGIG (reference sequence). CDR3 length: 14 residues. V lost 1 base, J lost 10 bases, and 7 bases stayed unmatched.

This chain uses TRBV11-2 with TRBJ2-1; 16 bases are shared with TRBD2. The germline V gene has CDR1 SGHAT and CDR2 FQNNGV. J gave up 6 bases and V 7 bases, and 9 bases lay outside the gene matches. This CDR3 has 17 residues. The CDR3 spells CASNRIGTSGRGNEQFF. The CDR3 nucleotides are TGTGCCAGCAACCGAATAGGGACTAGCGGGAGGGGCAATGAGCAGTTCTTC. The whole variable domain, filled in from reference TRBV11-2 and TRBJ2-1, reads EAGVAQSPRYKIIEKRQSVAFWCNPISGHATLYWYQQILGQGPKLLIQFQNNGVVDDSQLPKDRFSAERLKGVDSTLKIQPAKLEDSAVYLCASNRIGTSGRGNEQFFGPGTRLTVL.

V gene TRBV9 combines with J gene TRBJ2-7; a possible D gene is TRBD1 (6 bases). The V end lost 1 base, the J end lost 5 bases, and 7 bases lay between the germline ends. The V gene's germline CDR1 is SGDLS and CDR2 YYNGEE. The CDR3 length is 12 residues. CDR3 coding DNA: TGTGCCAGCAGCGTACAGGGGAACGAGCAGTACTTC. This sequence encodes CASSVQGNEQYF. The variable domain in full, completed from reference TRBV9 and TRBJ2-7, reads DSGVTQTPKHLITATGQRVTLRCSPRSGDLSVYWYQQSLDQGLQFLIQYYNGEERAKGNILERFSAQQFPDLHSELNLSSLELGDSALYFCASSVQGNEQYFGPGTRLTVT.

This chain links TRBV3-1 (or the pseudogene TRBV3-2) with TRBJ2-1, with 11 bases fitting TRBD2. Germline values: CDR1 LGHDT, CDR2 YNNKEL (reference sequence). V shed 4 bases, J shed 6 bases, and the junction held 5 bases outside the gene matches. The CDR3 is made up of 15 amino acids. In DNA, the CDR3 is TGTGCCAGCAGCCTAGCGGGGGGGCCTTCCAATGAGCAGTTCTTC. Its translation: CASSLAGGPSNEQFF.

The chain carries TRBV6-2 or TRBV6-3 and TRBJ1-1; TRBD1 aligns across 7 bases. The length of the CDR3 is 17 residues. Germline values: CDR1 MNHEY, CDR2 SVGEGT. V lost 2 bases to trimming and J lost 1 base; unmatched junction nucleotides: 10. The CDR3 spells CASSYVVTGPGNTEAFF. Written as DNA, the CDR3 is TGTGCCAGCAGTTACGTGGTGACAGGGCCGGGGAACACTGAAGCTTTCTTT.

The chain uses TRBV27 and TRBJ2-3; D uncertain. CDR3 length equals 14 residues. Trimming stripped 4 bases from V and 2 bases from J, with 10 bases between. Germline CDR1 is MNHEY and CDR2 is SMNVEV (reference sequence). The CDR3 sequence is CASSSPTATDTQYF. The CDR3 region has the DNA TGTGCCAGCAGTTCGCCGACTGCCACAGATACGCAGTATTTT.

J is TRBJ2-2 and V is TRBV30; TRBD1 is a possible D gene (5 bases). Looked up from germline, CDR1 is GTSNPN and CDR2 is SVGIG (reference sequence). Trimming took 4 bases from V and 5 from J, leaving 5 bases between them. CDR3 size: 11 residues. The CDR3 region has the DNA TGTGCCTGGAAGGGGACCGGGGAGCTGTTTTTT. Translated: CAWKGTGELFF.

The chain links TRBV7-9 to TRBJ1-1; D uncertain. Germline V gene sequence: CDR1 SEHNR, CDR2 FQNEAQ (reference sequence). CDR3 size: 14 residues. The V and J ends lost 1 base and 4 bases respectively, with 10 bases between them. The CDR3 is CASSLGWEGTEAFF. CDR3 DNA: TGTGCCAGCAGCTTAGGATGGGAGGGCACTGAAGCTTTCTTT.

The genes are TRBV7-9 and TRBJ2-2; 11 positions agree with TRBD2. V dropped 4 bases and J dropped 5; count of bases not matched to a gene: 3. Germline V gene lookup returns CDR1 SEHNR and CDR2 FQNEAQ (reference sequence). The CDR3 covers 15 residues. CDR3 sequence: CASSSLAGGTGELFF. CDR3 in DNA: TGTGCCAGCAGCTCCTTAGCGGGGGGGACCGGGGAGCTGTTTTTT.

V is TRBV4-1 and J is TRBJ2-7; D is perhaps TRBD2 (6 bases). Between the trimmed V and J ends, which lost 0 bases and 5 bases, there was a span of 11 bases. The CDR3 has 14 amino acids. CDR1 and CDR2 from the germline V gene are MGHRA and YSYEKL. CDR3 in amino acids: CASSQDLASNEQYF. CDR3 nucleotides: TGCGCCAGCAGCCAAGATCTAGCGAGCAACGAGCAGTACTTC.

The CDR3 region has the DNA TGTGCCACCAGTGATCCCCGACTAGTCTCCTACAATGAGCAGTTCTTC. Translation: CATSDPRLVSYNEQFF. The rearrangement joins TRBV24-1 to TRBJ2-1; D perhaps matches TRBD2 (6 bases). The CDR3 is 16 amino acids. V was shortened by 3 bases and J by 0 bases, with 11 bases between the two germline ends. The germline V gene has CDR1 KGHDR and CDR2 SFDVKD.

J is TRBJ2-3 and V is TRBV6-5, with TRBD2 matching over 13 bases. Germline CDR1 is MNHEY and CDR2 is SVGAGI. Trimming took 6 bases from V and 4 from J; bases not matched to a gene: 4. The CDR3 extends over 15 amino acids. CDR3 protein: CASSGLAGVADTQYF. In DNA form, the CDR3 reads TGTGCCAGCAGCGGACTAGCGGGAGTTGCAGATACGCAGTATTTT.

This chain links TRBV12-3 or TRBV12-4 with TRBJ1-6; D not certain. This CDR3 spans 12 amino acids. V was cut by 4 bases and J by 13 bases, with 11 bases left in between. The CDR3 reads CASSSTGNPLHF. As DNA, the CDR3 is TGTGCCAGCAGTTCCACGGGTAATCCCCTCCACTTT.

The V call is TRBV7-5, the J call TRBJ1-4. TRBV7-5 is termed a pseudogene. The length of the CDR3 is 12 residues. The CDR3 bases are TGTGTCAGAAGCTTAGCGGAGGGAAAACTGTTTTTT. Translating gives CVRSLAEGKLFF.

The chain recombines TRBV18 with TRBJ1-6; TRBD1 might be the D (6 bases). Germline V gives CDR1 KGHSH, CDR2 LQKENI. This CDR3 region has 15 residues. The V and J ends lost 4 bases and 6 bases respectively, with 13 bases between them. This CDR3 reads CASSLADRLNSPLHF. CDR3 sequence (DNA): TGTGCCAGCTCACTTGCCGACAGGCTTAATTCACCCCTCCACTTT.

V and J are TRBV10-1 and TRBJ2-1, with 7 bases lining up with TRBD2. CDR1 WNHNN and CDR2 SYGVQD come from the germline V gene (reference sequence). The CDR3 sequence is 17 residues long. V shed 4 bases, J shed 6 bases, and the junction held 15 bases outside the gene matches. CDR3 DNA sequence: TGCGCCAGCAGTGGGGGGGGTGGCGGAACTCAGCTCAATGAGCAGTTCTTC. Translating gives CASSGGGGGTQLNEQFF.

This chain connects TRBV6-5 to TRBJ2-7; TRBD2 agrees at 9 bases. V lost 11 bases to trimming and J lost 2 bases; unmatched junction nucleotides: 13. CDR1 is MNHEY, CDR2 SVGAGI, per germline. The CDR3 is 15 amino acids. Here the CDR3 DNA reads TGTGCCTTGAAGGATCTAGCGGGGCTTACCTACGAGCAGTACTTC. Amino acids: CALKDLAGLTYEQYF.

V gene TRBV19 combines with J gene TRBJ2-5; 8 bases are shared with TRBD2. Germline CDR1 reads LNHDA; CDR2 reads SQIVND (reference sequence). The CDR3 is 15 residues long. J lost 3 bases, V lost 1 base, and 4 bases had no gene match. The CDR3 sequence is CASSIAGGPEETQYF. The CDR3 nucleotides are TGTGCCAGTAGTATAGCGGGAGGGCCCGAAGAGACCCAGTACTTC. Complete variable domain (other parts from reference TRBV19 and TRBJ2-5): DGGITQSPKYLFRKEGQNVTLSCEQNLNHDAMYWYRQDPGQGLRLIYYSQIVNDFQKGDIAEGYSVSREKKESFPLTVTSAQKNPTAFYLCASSIAGGPEETQYFGPGTRLLVL.

The chain links TRBV10-3 to TRBJ2-3, with 12 positions matching TRBD2. The germline V gene has CDR1 ENHRY and CDR2 SYGVKD. This CDR3 region has 19 residues. V lost 0 bases, J lost 5 bases, and 12 bases stayed unmatched. CDR3 loop: CAISESDFPGLAGLDTQYF. CDR3 nucleotides: TGTGCCATCAGTGAGTCGGACTTCCCTGGACTAGCGGGGCTAGATACGCAGTATTTT.

The chain uses TRBV19 and TRBJ2-1; tentative D call: TRBD2 (6 bases). There are 13 residues in the CDR3. CDR1 and CDR2 (germline): LNHDA, SQIVND (reference sequence). V shed 6 bases and J shed 4 bases, with 10 bases lying between them. The CDR3, as DNA: TGTGCCAGTAGACGGGGGATATACAATGAGCAGTTCTTC. Protein product: CASRRGIYNEQFF.

As regards this clone: Germline is not matched at one junction end, which may reflect a read error. The rearrangement links TRBV24-1 to TRBJ1-3; tentatively, D is TRBD1 (6 bases). Germline V CDR1 and CDR2: KGHDR, SFDVKD. The CDR3 runs to 12 residues. CDR3 bases: TGCGGACGGGGGGCAAGTGGAAACACCATATATTTT. Encoded protein: CGRGASGNTIYF.

This clone was seen just once. The V and J genes are TRBV6-2 or TRBV6-3 and TRBJ2-3; D is possibly TRBD2 (5 bases). The V end lost 0 bases, the J end lost 9 bases, and 16 bases lay between the germline ends. The CDR3 contains 15 residues. CDR1 is MNHEY, CDR2 SVGEGT, per germline. The DNA of the CDR3 is TGTGCCAGCAGTTACTCGGGAGACGGGCGCGGAACGCAGTATTTT. Protein sequence: CASSYSGDGRGTQYF.

The chain recombines TRBV10-3 with TRBJ2-2; D is unresolved. Germline V gives CDR1 ENHRY, CDR2 SYGVKD. The CDR3 is made up of 14 amino acids. V was shortened by 4 bases and J by 2 bases, with 8 bases between the two germline ends. CDR3 amino acids: CAISGAVNTGELFF. The CDR3 DNA sequence: TGTGCCATCAGTGGCGCGGTTAACACCGGGGAGCTGTTTTTT.

The rearrangement joins TRBV7-9 to TRBJ2-7; 16 nucleotides line up with TRBD2. The CDR3 consists of 16 residues. J lost 3 bases, V lost 6 bases, and 5 bases had no gene match. Germline CDR1 reads SEHNR; CDR2 reads FQNEAQ (reference sequence). The CDR3, as DNA: TGTGCCAGCAGTGGGACTAGCGGGAGGGCCGGCTACGAGCAGTACTTC. As protein: CASSGTSGRAGYEQYF.